What follows is one T cell receptor (beta chain) and its context. The data originate from a study of blood T cells in healthy people across ages. Primers used in a second PCR of roughly 6 to 11 cycles were a sample-barcoded 5' primer and a J-beta primer mix. A template-switch adaptor that had 12 random nucleotides put a tag on each cDNA molecule. TCRdb analysed the 5' RACE reads with MiXCR anew, one entry per CDR3 protein. This table has fewer than 2,000,000 distinct CDR3 sequences, around 35% appearing once. CDR3 length equals 14 residues. V was trimmed by 7 bases and J by 5 bases, leaving 17 bases between them.

The rearrangement joins TRBV12-3 or TRBV12-4 to TRBJ2-5, with D perhaps TRBD1 or TRBD2 (5 bases each). The TCR sequence derives from a young woman in good health. The sample was blood. The CDR3: CASTCRGHRETQYF. The CDR3 DNA is TGTGCCAGCACCTGCCGGGGCCACCGGGAGACCCAGTACTTC.